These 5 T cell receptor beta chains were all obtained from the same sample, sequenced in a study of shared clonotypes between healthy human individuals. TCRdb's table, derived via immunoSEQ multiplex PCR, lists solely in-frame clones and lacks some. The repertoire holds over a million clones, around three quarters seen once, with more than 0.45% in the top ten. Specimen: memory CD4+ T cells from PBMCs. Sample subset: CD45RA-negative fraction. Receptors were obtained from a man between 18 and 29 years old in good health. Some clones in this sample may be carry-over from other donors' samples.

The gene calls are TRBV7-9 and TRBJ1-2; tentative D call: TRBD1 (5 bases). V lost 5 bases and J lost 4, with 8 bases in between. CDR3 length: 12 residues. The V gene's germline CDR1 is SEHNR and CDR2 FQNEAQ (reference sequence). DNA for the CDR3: TGTGCCAGCAGCCAGGGTCCCTATGGCTACACCTTC. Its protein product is CASSQGPYGYTF. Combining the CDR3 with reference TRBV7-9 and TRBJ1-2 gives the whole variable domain DTGVSQNPRHKITKRGQNVTFRCDPISEHNRLYWYRQTLGQGPEFLTYFQNEAQLEKSRLLSDRFSAERPKGSFSTLEIQRTEQGDSAMYLCASSQGPYGYTFGSGTRLTVV.

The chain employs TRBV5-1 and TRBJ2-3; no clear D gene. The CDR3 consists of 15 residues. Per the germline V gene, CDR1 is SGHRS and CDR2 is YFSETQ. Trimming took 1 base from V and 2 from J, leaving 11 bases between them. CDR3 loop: CASSLISSTTDTQYF. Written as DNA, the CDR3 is TGCGCCAGCAGCTTGATATCTTCCACCACAGATACGCAGTATTTT.

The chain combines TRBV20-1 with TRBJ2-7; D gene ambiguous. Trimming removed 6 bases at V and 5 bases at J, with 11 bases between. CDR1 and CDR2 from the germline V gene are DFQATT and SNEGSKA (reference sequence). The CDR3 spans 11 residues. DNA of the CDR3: TGCAGTGCCAGCTCCCTACACGAGCAGTACTTC. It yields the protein CSASSLHEQYF.

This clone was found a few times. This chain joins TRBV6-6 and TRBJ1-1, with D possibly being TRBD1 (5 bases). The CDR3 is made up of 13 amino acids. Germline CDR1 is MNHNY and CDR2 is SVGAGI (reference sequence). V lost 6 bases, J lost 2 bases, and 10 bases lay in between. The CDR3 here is CASSLRENTEAFF. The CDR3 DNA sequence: TGTGCCAGCAGCCTCAGGGAAAACACTGAAGCTTTCTTT.

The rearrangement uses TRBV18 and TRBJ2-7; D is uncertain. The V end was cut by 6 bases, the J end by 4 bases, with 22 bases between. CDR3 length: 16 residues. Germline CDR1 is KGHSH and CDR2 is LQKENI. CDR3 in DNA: TGTGCCAGCTCGCCTAACTCTCCCAGGAGACCGTACGAGCAGTACTTC. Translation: CASSPNSPRRPYEQYF.